This is a list of T cell receptor beta chains from one sample in a study of T-cell memory formation after mild COVID-19. Via MiXCR, TCRdb re-called the 5' RACE reads, giving one row per CDR3 protein. The data hold hundreds of thousands of distinct CDR3 sequences, with just over 20% observed a single time. Input material: PBMCs or a T cell subset sorted from them (not recorded which). These receptors originate from an adult woman who had mild COVID-19 (a few samples of this study predate the infection). Cell type and time point are not known. The CDR3 runs from the conserved cysteine through the conserved F or W. D genes are given only for firm matches. Clone size appears in some rows only: once, few, many, or a class for an expanded clone.

size	J	V	D	CDR3	DNA
once	TRBJ2-5	TRBV16	-	CASSQSSSQETQYF	TGTGCCAGCAGCCAATCCTCCAGCCAAGAGACCCAGTACTTC
few	TRBJ2-1	TRBV28	TRBD1	CASSFVDRVTNEQFF	TGTGCCAGCAGTTTCGTGGACAGGGTCACCAATGAGCAGTTCTTC
few	TRBJ2-7	TRBV12-3/TRBV12-4	TRBD1	CASRPDRKVLYEQYF	TGTGCCAGCAGGCCGGACAGGAAAGTACTATACGAGCAGTACTTC
-	TRBJ1-1	TRBV12-3/TRBV12-4	-	CASSLDGGRTEAFF	TGTGCCAGCAGTTTAGATGGGGGGCGGACTGAAGCTTTCTTT
many	TRBJ1-2	TRBV12-3/TRBV12-4	-	CASQPRGLDYGYTF	TGTGCCAGCCAACCCCGCGGATTAGACTATGGCTACACCTTC
-	TRBJ2-5	TRBV20-1	-	CSARKRDWSSREETQYF	TGCAGTGCTAGAAAAAGGGACTGGAGCTCGAGGGAAGAGACCCAGTACTTC
-	TRBJ2-7	TRBV12-3/TRBV12-4	-	CASSRTLYEQYF	TGTGCCAGCAGCCGGACACTTTACGAGCAGTACTTC
-	TRBJ2-1	TRBV15	-	CATSLSGTGSSRQFF	TGTGCCACCAGTCTAAGTGGTACGGGGTCGAGTAGACAGTTCTTC
-	TRBJ1-5	TRBV18	TRBD1	CASSPDRGRGSQPQHF	TGTGCCAGCTCACCCGACAGGGGAAGGGGTAGTCAGCCCCAGCATTTT
-	TRBJ1-6	TRBV12-3/TRBV12-4	-	CASSFWKSDSPLHF	TGTGCCAGCAGTTTTTGGAAGAGCGATTCACCCCTCCACTTT
-	TRBJ1-5	TRBV2	-	CASSLLGGSNQPQHF	TGTGCCAGCAGCCTTTTAGGGGGAAGCAATCAGCCCCAGCATTTT
few	TRBJ2-1	TRBV7-3	TRBD2	CASSLPPGGSQFF	TGTGCCAGCAGCTTGCCCCCAGGCGGGAGTCAGTTCTTC
few	TRBJ2-3	TRBV12-3/TRBV12-4	TRBD2	CASSLGLATSTDTQYF	TGTGCCAGCAGTCTCGGACTAGCGACCAGCACAGATACGCAGTATTTT
few	TRBJ1-1	TRBV7-9	-	CASRPNEGGTEAFF	TGTGCCAGCAGGCCCAACGAGGGGGGGACTGAAGCTTTCTTT
-	TRBJ2-5	TRBV24-1	-	CATSESLGVPETQYF	TGTGCCACCAGTGAATCACTCGGGGTTCCAGAGACCCAGTACTTC
few	TRBJ1-2	TRBV24-1	TRBD1	CATSDHRTGDYGYTF	TGTGCCACCAGTGACCACCGGACAGGGGACTATGGCTACACCTTC
few	TRBJ2-7	TRBV7-9	-	CASSLDYGLPSSYEQYF	TGTGCCAGCAGCTTAGACTATGGACTTCCTAGCTCCTACGAGCAGTACTTC
-	TRBJ2-7	TRBV30	TRBD2	CAWRGQGLAGVEQYF	TGTGCCTGGAGGGGGCAAGGACTAGCGGGGGTCGAGCAGTACTTC
few	TRBJ2-7	TRBV19	-	CASSSEGLRYEQYF	TGTGCCAGTTCTTCCGAAGGACTACGCTACGAGCAGTACTTC
-	TRBJ2-3	TRBV18	-	CASSPTRQADTQYF	TGTGCCAGCTCACCCACCCGGCAAGCAGATACGCAGTATTTT
few	TRBJ2-5	TRBV4-1	TRBD2	CASSQSLAGGQETQYF	TGCGCCAGCAGCCAGTCACTAGCGGGGGGGCAAGAGACCCAGTACTTC
-	TRBJ1-5	TRBV6-5	-	CASSPRNREYQPQHF	TGTGCCAGCAGTCCCCGTAACAGGGAATATCAGCCCCAGCATTTT
-	TRBJ1-1	TRBV7-9	-	CASSLADHTEGTEAFF	TGTGCCAGCAGCTTAGCGGATCATACAGAGGGGACTGAAGCTTTCTTT
-	TRBJ2-7	TRBV10-3	TRBD1	CAISGGQGAQGEQYF	TGTGCCATCAGTGGAGGACAGGGGGCACAAGGGGAGCAGTACTTC
few	TRBJ1-1	TRBV12-3/TRBV12-4	-	CASSLKPRDTEAFF	TGTGCCAGCAGTTTAAAACCCAGGGACACTGAAGCTTTCTTT
-	TRBJ1-1	TRBV3-1	-	CASSPGTHGAFF	TGTGCCAGCAGCCCCGGGACACACGGGGCTTTCTTT
-	TRBJ2-7	TRBV4-3	-	CASSQALGGPYEQYF	TGCGCCAGCAGCCAAGCCCTCGGAGGACCCTACGAGCAGTACTTC
-	TRBJ2-1	TRBV6-5	TRBD2	CASSPSGGSSSGRARQFF	TGTGCCAGCAGTCCCAGTGGGGGGTCGTCTAGCGGGAGAGCTCGGCAGTTCTTC
few	TRBJ2-3	TRBV7-3	TRBD2	CASSSPTSGSLTDTQYF	TGTGCCAGCAGCTCCCCGACTAGCGGGTCTCTCACAGATACGCAGTATTTT
once	TRBJ1-2	TRBV27	TRBD1	CASSSAGTGDYGYTF	TGTGCCAGCAGTTCAGCCGGGACAGGGGACTATGGCTACACCTTC
few	TRBJ2-5	TRBV7-9	-	CASSSGTRYQETQYF	TGTGCCAGCAGCTCCGGGACTCGGTACCAAGAGACCCAGTACTTC
-	TRBJ2-3	TRBV2	-	CASSEGGTSTDTQYF	TGTGCCAGCAGCGAGGGGGGGACTAGCACAGATACGCAGTATTTT
-	TRBJ2-1	TRBV12-3/TRBV12-4	-	CASSRPSADNEQFF	TGTGCCAGCAGCCGACCCAGCGCGGACAATGAGCAGTTCTTC